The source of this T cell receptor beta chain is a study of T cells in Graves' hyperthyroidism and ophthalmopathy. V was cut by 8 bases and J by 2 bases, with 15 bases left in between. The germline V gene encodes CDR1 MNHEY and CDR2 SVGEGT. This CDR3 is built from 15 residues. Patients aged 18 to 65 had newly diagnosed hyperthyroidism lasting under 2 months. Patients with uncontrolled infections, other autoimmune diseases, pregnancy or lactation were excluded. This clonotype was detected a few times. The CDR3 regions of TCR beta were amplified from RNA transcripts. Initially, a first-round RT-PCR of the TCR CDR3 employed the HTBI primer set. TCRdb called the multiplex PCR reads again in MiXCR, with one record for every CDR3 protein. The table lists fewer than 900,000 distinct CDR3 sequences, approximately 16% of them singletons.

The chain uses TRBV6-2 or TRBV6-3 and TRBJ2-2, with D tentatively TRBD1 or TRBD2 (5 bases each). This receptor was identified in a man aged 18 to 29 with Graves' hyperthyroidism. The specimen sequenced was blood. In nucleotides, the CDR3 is TGTGCCAGCCGTCAAGGAGGACATAACACCGGGGAGCTGTTTTTT. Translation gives CASRQGGHNTGELFF.